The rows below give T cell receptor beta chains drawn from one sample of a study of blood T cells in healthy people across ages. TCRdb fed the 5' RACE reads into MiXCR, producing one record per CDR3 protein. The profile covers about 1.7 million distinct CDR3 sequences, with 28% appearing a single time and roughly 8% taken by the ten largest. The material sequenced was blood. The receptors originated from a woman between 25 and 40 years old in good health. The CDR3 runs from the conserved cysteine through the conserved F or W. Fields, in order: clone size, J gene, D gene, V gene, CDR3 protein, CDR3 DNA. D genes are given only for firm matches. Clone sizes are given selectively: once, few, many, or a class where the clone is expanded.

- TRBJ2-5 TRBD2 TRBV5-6 CACSFLAGEQETQYF TGTGCCTGCAGCTTCCTAGCGGGAGAGCAAGAGACCCAGTACTTC
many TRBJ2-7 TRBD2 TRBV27 CASSLLAGYEQYF TGTGCCAGCAGTTTATTAGCGGGATACGAGCAGTACTTC
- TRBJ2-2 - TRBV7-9 CASSLFSRMTGELFF TGTGCCAGCAGCTTATTTAGCAGGATGACCGGGGAGCTGTTTTTT
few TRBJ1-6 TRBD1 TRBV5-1 CASRQGNNSPLHF TGCGCCAGCCGACAGGGAAATAATTCACCCCTCCACTTT
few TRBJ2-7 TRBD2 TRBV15 CATSRVSGASYEQYF TGTGCCACCAGCAGAGTTAGCGGGGCCTCCTACGAGCAGTACTTC
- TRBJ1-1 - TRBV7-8 CASSPFRTEAFF TGTGCCAGCAGCCCCTTTCGCACTGAAGCTTTCTTT
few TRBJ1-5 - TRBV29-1 CSVEDRDTYQPQHF TGCAGCGTTGAAGATCGGGACACCTATCAGCCCCAGCATTTT
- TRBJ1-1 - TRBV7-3 CASSSSQRYTEAFF TGTGCCAGCAGCTCCTCTCAAAGGTACACTGAAGCTTTCTTT
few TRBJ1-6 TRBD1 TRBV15 CATSRDRGMGSPLHF TGTGCCACCAGCAGGGACAGGGGAATGGGATCACCCCTCCACTTT
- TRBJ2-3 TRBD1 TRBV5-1 CASSLRDRVLSDTQYF TGCGCCAGCAGCTTGCGGGACAGGGTGTTATCAGATACGCAGTATTTT
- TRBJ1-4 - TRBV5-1 CASSLGSEEKRFF TGCGCCAGCAGCTTGGGTAGCGAAGAAAAACGGTTTTTT
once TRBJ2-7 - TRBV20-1 CSASTPTYEQYF TGCAGTGCTTCGACACCTACCTACGAGCAGTACTTC
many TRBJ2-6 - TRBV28 CASTSWPGEVNVLTF TGTGCCAGCACCTCATGGCCGGGGGAGGTCAACGTCCTGACTTTC
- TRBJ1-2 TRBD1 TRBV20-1 CSANRDRAAANYGYTF TGCAGTGCTAACCGGGACAGGGCGGCGGCTAACTATGGCTACACCTTC
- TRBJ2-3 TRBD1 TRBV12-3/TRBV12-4 CASRNTETGEDTQYF TGTGCCAGCAGAAACACTGAGACAGGGGAAGATACGCAGTATTTT
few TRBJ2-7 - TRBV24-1 CATKFDGSSYEQYF TGTGCCACCAAATTCGACGGGAGCTCCTACGAGCAGTACTTC
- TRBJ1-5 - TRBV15 CATSRDSSYSNQPQHF TGTGCCACCAGCAGGGACAGCTCTTATAGCAATCAGCCCCAGCATTTT
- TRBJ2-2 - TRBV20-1 CSATGDPTGELFF TGCAGTGCTACAGGGGACCCCACCGGGGAGCTGTTTTTT
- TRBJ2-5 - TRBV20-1 CSASTPTAQQETQYF TGCAGTGCTAGTACCCCAACAGCACAGCAAGAGACCCAGTACTTC
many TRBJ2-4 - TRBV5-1 CASRDTLQGFGDIQYF TGCGCCAGCAGGGACACGTTACAGGGTTTTGGCGACATTCAGTACTTC
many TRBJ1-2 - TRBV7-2 CASSLEVGGYTF TGTGCCAGCAGCTTAGAAGTCGGTGGCTACACCTTC
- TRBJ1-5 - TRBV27 CASSSGLPGNQPQHF TGTGCCAGCAGTAGCGGGCTGCCAGGCAATCAGCCCCAGCATTTT
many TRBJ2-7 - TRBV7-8 CASSLGGYLGEQYF TGTGCCAGCAGCTTAGGGGGGTATCTAGGCGAGCAGTACTTC
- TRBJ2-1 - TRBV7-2 CANSLEWTTRWGEQFF TGTGCCAACAGCTTAGAGTGGACAACACGCTGGGGTGAGCAGTTCTTC
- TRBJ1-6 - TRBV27 CACSLVNSPLHF TGTGCCTGCAGTTTGGTCAATTCACCCCTCCACTTT